Shown below are 31 T cell receptor beta chains from a single sample sequenced in a study of patients and donors after allogeneic stem cell transplantation (dated by TCRdb to about 2020). Preparation of the library involved RT-PCR. The sequencer listed for this sample is NextSeq 550. TCRdb passed the public sequencing reads through fastp at Q25 and MiXCR, retaining productive beta sequences. Duplicate CDR3 protein sequences are folded into a single record with the most common DNA and genes. Present in this sample are approximately 200,000 distinct CDR3 sequences, more than 35% of which were seen just once. 11% of the sample lies in the top ten. The sample taken for sequencing was blood, either unsorted or a sorted T cell fraction (not recorded which). These receptors were collected from a human donor who was either an allogeneic HSCT recipient or a stem cell or donor lymphocyte infusion donor (not recorded which). It is not recorded whose cells these are; they may come from a transplant donor.

This clonotype turned up a few times. The J gene is TRBJ1-2, the V gene TRBV6-6, with D perhaps TRBD1 (5 bases). The CDR3 spans 15 residues. The germline V and J ends were trimmed by 2 bases and 4 bases, with 14 bases remaining between them. Germline CDR1 MNHNY, CDR2 SVGAGI (reference sequence). The CDR3 sequence is CASSYKAGRGYGYTF. The CDR3 bases are TGTGCCAGCAGTTACAAGGCAGGGCGAGGCTATGGCTACACCTTC.

This chain uses TRBV7-2 with TRBJ1-5; the match to TRBD1 covers 7 bases. Germline CDR1 is SGHTA and CDR2 is FQGNSA. Unmatched junction bases numbered 4, after V lost 1 base and J lost 7 bases. CDR3 size: 14 residues. The CDR3 is CASSLVGDRQPQHF. CDR3 sequence (DNA): TGTGCCAGCAGCTTAGTCGGGGACAGACAGCCCCAGCATTTT.

The CDR3 protein is CASSAAAGFNQPQHF. CDR3 coding DNA: TGTGCCAGCAGCGCCGCGGCGGGATTCAATCAGCCCCAGCATTTT. The chain links TRBV9 to TRBJ1-5; D is unclear. Germline CDR1 SGDLS, CDR2 YYNGEE. V lost 3 bases and J lost 3, with 13 bases in between. This CDR3 is built from 15 residues. The complete variable domain, with remaining parts taken from reference TRBV9 and TRBJ1-5, reads DSGVTQTPKHLITATGQRVTLRCSPRSGDLSVYWYQQSLDQGLQFLIQYYNGEERAKGNILERFSAQQFPDLHSELNLSSLELGDSALYFCASSAAAGFNQPQHFGDGTRLSIL.

This clonotype was seen more than once but under ten times. The genes are TRBV12-3 or TRBV12-4 and TRBJ1-2, with D tentatively TRBD1 (5 bases). V was clipped by 7 bases and J by 0 bases, with 15 bases between them. The CDR3 has 15 residues. Here the CDR3 reads CASTHGAGANYGYTF. CDR3 DNA: TGTGCCAGCACCCACGGGGCAGGAGCTAACTATGGCTACACCTTC.

This clonotype was counted only a few times. The chain recombines TRBV12-3 or TRBV12-4 with TRBJ2-2; 10 nucleotides match TRBD2. Trimming took 8 bases from V and 6 from J; bases not matched to a gene: 9. This CDR3 is 15 amino acids long. CDR3 sequence (DNA): TGTGCCAGCCGACTCGGTAGCGGGGGGCCCGGGGAGCTGTTTTTT. This translates into CASRLGSGGPGELFF.

V gene TRBV7-9 combines with J gene TRBJ1-1, with 8 bases matching TRBD1. The germline gives CDR1 SEHNR, CDR2 FQNEAQ (reference sequence). Unmatched junction bases numbered 3, after V lost 5 bases and J lost 4 bases. CDR3 length equals 13 residues. In DNA, the CDR3 is TGTGCCAGCAGCCCAGGGGGCCGCACTGAAGCTTTCTTT. Translated, it gives CASSPGGRTEAFF.

The CDR3 coding sequence is TGCGCCAGCAGCGTTGGAAGGGGAACTGAAGCTTTCTTT. Its translation is CASSVGRGTEAFF. J is TRBJ1-1 and V is TRBV5-1; maybe TRBD1 (5 bases). From germline, CDR1 is SGHRS and CDR2 YFSETQ. Trimming pared 4 bases from V and 5 bases from J, leaving 12 bases between. The CDR3 runs 13 residues.

This clonotype was seen a handful of times. The rearrangement joins TRBV5-1 to TRBJ1-6, with D possibly being TRBD1 (5 bases). Deletions cut 2 bases from V and 7 bases from J, with 13 bases between. Germline V CDR1 and CDR2: SGHRS, YFSETQ. The CDR3 totals 15 residues. CDR3 protein: CASSFQGPENSPLHF. The CDR3 region has the DNA TGCGCCAGCAGCTTCCAGGGCCCAGAGAATTCACCCCTCCACTTT.

The chain is built from TRBV18 and TRBJ2-1, with D unclear. This CDR3 contains 15 residues. The V end lost 3 bases, the J end lost 4 bases, and 13 bases lay between the germline ends. Germline V gives CDR1 KGHSH, CDR2 LQKENI. The CDR3 sequence: CASSPTDMGYNEQFF. CDR3 nucleotides: TGTGCCAGCTCACCCACAGATATGGGGTACAATGAGCAGTTCTTC.

This chain uses TRBV12-3 or TRBV12-4 with TRBJ1-2; perhaps TRBD1 as D (5 bases). This CDR3 spans 16 amino acids. V lost 6 bases to trimming and J lost 5 bases, with 22 bases between them. CDR3 coding DNA: TGTGCCAGCAGCTCCGTCGCTACGCTGGGGCAGTATGGCTACACCTTC. It encodes CASSSVATLGQYGYTF.

The chain joins TRBV7-6 to TRBJ1-4, with D possibly matching TRBD1 (5 bases). Germline CDR1 reads SGHVS; CDR2 reads FNYEAQ. V lost 5 bases, J lost 8 bases, and 9 bases lay in between. The length of the CDR3 is 12 residues. The CDR3 reads CASSDGTEKLFF. CDR3 DNA sequence: TGTGCCAGCAGCGACGGGACGGAAAAACTGTTTTTT.

The J gene is TRBJ2-3, the V gene TRBV5-1; D may match TRBD1 or TRBD2 (6 bases each). From germline, CDR1 is SGHRS and CDR2 YFSETQ. V was cut by 4 bases and J by 4 bases, with 16 bases left in between. CDR3 length: 15 residues. CDR3: CASSPEGGYSDTQYF. The CDR3 bases are TGCGCCAGCAGCCCAGAGGGGGGCTATTCAGATACGCAGTATTTT. Filled out from reference TRBV5-1 and TRBJ2-3, the complete variable domain reads KAGVTQTPRYLIKTRGQQVTLSCSPISGHRSVSWYQQTPGQGLQFLFEYFSETQRNKGNFPGRFSGRQFSNSRSEMNVSTLELGDSALYLCASSPEGGYSDTQYFGPGTRLTVL.

The CDR3 nucleotides read TGCGCCAGCAGCTTGCAGGACGCGGCTGAGCAGTTCTTC. This sequence encodes CASSLQDAAEQFF. The chain joins TRBV5-1 to TRBJ2-1; D not resolved. Trimming shortened V by 1 base and J by 9 bases, and 11 bases separated the two germline ends. The length of the CDR3 is 13 residues. Germline V gives CDR1 SGHRS, CDR2 YFSETQ.

At least ten counts were recorded for this clonotype. This chain joins TRBV5-6 and TRBJ1-6, with D perhaps TRBD1 (5 bases). The CDR3 length is 15 residues. CDR1 is SGHDT and CDR2 is YYEEEE in the germline V gene. V was shortened by 3 bases and J by 4 bases, with 11 bases between the two germline ends. The CDR3 protein is CASSSGDGYNSPLHF. The CDR3 nucleotides read TGTGCCAGCAGCTCCGGGGACGGATATAATTCACCCCTCCACTTT.

This clonotype was seen more than once but under ten times. The J gene is TRBJ2-5, the V gene TRBV10-3; TRBD1 aligns across 8 bases. Germline assignment: CDR1 ENHRY and CDR2 SYGVKD. The CDR3 is 16 residues long. Trimming at V came to 0 bases and at J to 9 bases, leaving 12 bases not matched to a gene. The CDR3 region is CAISESGAARGQAQYF. DNA for the CDR3: TGTGCCATCAGTGAGTCTGGAGCGGCCAGGGGGCAGGCCCAGTACTTC.

The chain uses TRBV20-1 and TRBJ1-5, with D tentatively TRBD1 (6 bases). This CDR3 is built from 17 residues. V lost 3 bases and J lost 0, with 18 bases in between. Germline CDR1 DFQATT, CDR2 SNEGSKA (reference sequence). The DNA of the CDR3 is TGCAGTGCTAGCTTACTAGGACAGTTTTATAGCAATCAGCCCCAGCATTTT. It encodes CSASLLGQFYSNQPQHF.

This rearrangement joins TRBV30 to TRBJ1-1; possible D gene TRBD1, 5 bases. Germline values: CDR1 GTSNPN, CDR2 SVGIG (reference sequence). The ends were cut back, 5 bases at V and 4 bases at J, with 14 bases in the middle. The CDR3 has 13 amino acids. For the CDR3, the DNA is TGTGCCTGGGCGAGGGGTGGGCTCACTGAAGCTTTCTTT. This translates into CAWARGGLTEAFF.

This clonotype was detected only a few times. The rearrangement uses TRBV6-5 and TRBJ2-1; 9 nucleotides line up with TRBD2. The CDR3 has 15 amino acids. Trimming cost V 2 bases and J 12 bases; bases outside gene matches: 11. Germline V gene data show CDR1 as MNHEY and CDR2 as SVGAGI. The CDR3 here is CASSYTSGGPLGQFF. The CDR3 DNA reads TGTGCCAGCAGTTACACCAGCGGGGGGCCCCTTGGGCAGTTCTTC.

A few counts support this clonotype. The chain recombines TRBV28 with TRBJ2-1; D perhaps matches TRBD1 (6 bases). Trimming took off 6 bases at V and 1 base at J, with 10 bases between the two ends. This CDR3 is 14 amino acids long. CDR1 and CDR2 from the germline V gene are MDHEN and SYDVKM. CDR3 in DNA: TGTGCCAGCAGCTTACAGGGTTCCTACAATGAGCAGTTCTTC. This encodes CASSLQGSYNEQFF.

The chain has TRBV25-1 and TRBJ1-1, with a tentative D call TRBD1 (6 bases). Deletions cut 1 base from V and 5 bases from J, with 8 bases between. The CDR3 consists of 13 residues. Germline lookup yields CDR1 MGHDK and CDR2 SYGVNS. The CDR3 DNA reads as TGTGCCAGCAGTGAATTTAGGGGGACTGAAGCTTTCTTT. Translated: CASSEFRGTEAFF.

This clonotype came up a few times. This chain connects TRBV24-1 to TRBJ1-2, with D unclear. Germline V gene sequence: CDR1 KGHDR, CDR2 SFDVKD. V dropped 5 bases and J dropped 1 base, with 7 bases sitting between them. There are 13 residues in the CDR3. CDR3 in DNA: TGTGCCACCAGTGCCGGCAATAACTATGGCTACACCTTC. Amino acids: CATSAGNNYGYTF.

The chain joins TRBV3-1 to TRBJ2-1; D is unclear. V was shortened by 1 base and J by 8 bases, with 9 bases between the two germline ends. The CDR3 extends over 13 amino acids. Per the germline V gene, CDR1 is LGHDT and CDR2 is YNNKEL (reference sequence). CDR3 DNA: TGTGCCAGCAGCCAAGGTTGGGGTGATGAGCAGTTCTTC. This sequence encodes CASSQGWGDEQFF.

This clonotype appeared a few times. V is TRBV11-2 and J is TRBJ1-6; TRBD1 matches 9 bases. V was pared by 3 bases and J by 8 bases, with 8 bases of the junction left unmatched. In germline, CDR1 is SGHAT, CDR2 FQNNGV. The CDR3 spans 16 residues. The CDR3 reads CASSFITGTGYSPLHF. CDR3 nucleotides: TGTGCCAGCAGCTTTATTACCGGGACAGGGTATTCACCCCTCCACTTT.

The genes are TRBV2 and TRBJ1-6; weak D call: TRBD1 (5 bases). The germline V gene has CDR1 SNHLY and CDR2 FYNNEI. The ends were cut back, 4 bases at V and 4 bases at J, with 11 bases in the middle. This CDR3 region has 15 residues. The CDR3 protein is CASSVLTVYNSPLHF. CDR3 nucleotides: TGTGCCAGCAGTGTATTGACAGTGTATAATTCACCCCTCCACTTT.

The chain recombines TRBV7-9 with TRBJ1-2; D ambiguous. V lost 1 base and J 5 bases, leaving 8 bases between the germline ends. Germline CDR1 and CDR2: SEHNR and FQNEAQ (reference sequence). This CDR3 region has 13 residues. CDR3 region: CASSLVPVYGYTF. The CDR3 DNA follows: TGTGCCAGCAGCTTAGTTCCAGTTTATGGCTACACCTTC.

A few counts support this clonotype. This chain uses TRBV11-2 with TRBJ1-4; 7 bases are shared with TRBD1. The junction had 16 bases not matched to a gene; V was cut back by 5 bases and J by 13 bases. From germline, CDR1 is SGHAT and CDR2 FQNNGV. This CDR3 is 15 amino acids long. In DNA form, the CDR3 reads TGTGCCAGCAGCGAGCGACAGGGAAGGTCAGGGTCACTGTTTTTT. This gives the protein CASSERQGRSGSLFF.

The V gene is TRBV5-1, the J gene TRBJ2-6; 7 bases fit TRBD1. V dropped 0 bases and J dropped 0; count of bases not matched to a gene: 6. The germline V gene has CDR1 SGHRS and CDR2 YFSETQ. The CDR3 extends over 18 amino acids. The CDR3 loop is CASSLDRGSHSGANVLTF. The DNA for the CDR3 is TGCGCCAGCAGCTTGGACAGGGGAAGTCACTCTGGGGCCAACGTCCTGACTTTC.

This chain joins TRBV28 and TRBJ1-5; possible D gene TRBD1, 5 bases. Trimming cost V 5 bases and J 2 bases, with 13 bases left between them. The CDR3 has 15 amino acids. Germline V gene lookup returns CDR1 MDHEN and CDR2 SYDVKM. The CDR3 bases are TGTGCCAGCAGTCCCGACGGGGGGGGCAATCAGCCCCAGCATTTT. This gives the protein CASSPDGGGNQPQHF.

The chain couples TRBV30 to TRBJ2-1; 8 nucleotides match TRBD2. The V segment lost 2 bases and the J segment 3 bases; nucleotides outside the gene matches: 9. Germline CDR1 GTSNPN, CDR2 SVGIG (reference sequence). The CDR3 contains 16 residues. The CDR3 is CAWSLDSGTSYNEQFF. CDR3 nucleotide sequence: TGTGCCTGGAGTTTAGACAGCGGGACTAGCTACAATGAGCAGTTCTTC. The whole variable domain, remainder taken from reference TRBV30 and TRBJ2-1, is SQTIHQWPATLVQPVGSPLSLECTVEGTSNPNLYWYRQAAGRGLQLLFYSVGIGQISSEVPQNLSASRPQDRQFILSSKKLLLSDSGFYLCAWSLDSGTSYNEQFFGPGTRLTVL.

Remarks on this clonotype: This sequence may be a read error, since a much larger clone differs from it by one base. V is TRBV4-3 and J is TRBJ2-2; 9 bases line up with TRBD1. The CDR3 spans 14 residues. Germline V CDR1 and CDR2: LGHNA, YSLEER. Trimming at V came to 5 bases and at J to 7 bases, leaving 5 bases not matched to a gene. CDR3 protein: CASSVGTGIGELFF. The CDR3, as DNA: TGCGCCAGCAGCGTCGGGACAGGGATCGGGGAGCTGTTTTTT.

The chain recombines TRBV20-1 with TRBJ1-2, with TRBD1 identical over 7 bases. Germline values: CDR1 DFQATT, CDR2 SNEGSKA (reference sequence). V was pared by 3 bases and J by 8 bases, with 12 bases of the junction left unmatched. The CDR3 consists of 14 residues. The CDR3 DNA reads TGCAGTGCTAGGACGGGACAGAGGACCGCGGGCTACACCTTC. It yields the protein CSARTGQRTAGYTF.